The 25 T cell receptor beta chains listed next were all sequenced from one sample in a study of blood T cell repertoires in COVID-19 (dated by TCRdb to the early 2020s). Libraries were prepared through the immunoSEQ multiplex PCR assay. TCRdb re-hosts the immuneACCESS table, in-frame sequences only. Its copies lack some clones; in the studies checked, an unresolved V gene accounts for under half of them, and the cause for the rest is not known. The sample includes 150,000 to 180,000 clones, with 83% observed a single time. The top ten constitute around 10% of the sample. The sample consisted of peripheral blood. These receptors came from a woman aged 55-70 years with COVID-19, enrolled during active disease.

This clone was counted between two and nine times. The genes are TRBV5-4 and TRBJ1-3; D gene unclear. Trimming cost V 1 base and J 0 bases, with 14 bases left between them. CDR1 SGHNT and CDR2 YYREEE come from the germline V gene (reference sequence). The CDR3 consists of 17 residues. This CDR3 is CASSLKVMGLSGNTIYF. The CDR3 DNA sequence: TGTGCCAGCAGCTTGAAGGTGATGGGCCTCTCTGGAAACACCATATATTTT.

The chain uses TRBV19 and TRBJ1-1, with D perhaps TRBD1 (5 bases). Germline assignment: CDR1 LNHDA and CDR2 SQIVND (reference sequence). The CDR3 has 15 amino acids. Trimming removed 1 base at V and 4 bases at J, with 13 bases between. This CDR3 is CASSIGVAGVTEAFF. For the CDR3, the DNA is TGTGCCAGTAGTATAGGGGTCGCGGGGGTCACTGAAGCTTTCTTT.

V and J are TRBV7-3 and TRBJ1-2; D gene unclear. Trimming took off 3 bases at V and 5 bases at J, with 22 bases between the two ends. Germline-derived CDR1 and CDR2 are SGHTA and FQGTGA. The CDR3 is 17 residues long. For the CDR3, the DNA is TGTGCCAGCAGCTTTTCCCCTACTTCAAACTCGGGGTATGGCTACACCTTC. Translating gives CASSFSPTSNSGYGYTF.

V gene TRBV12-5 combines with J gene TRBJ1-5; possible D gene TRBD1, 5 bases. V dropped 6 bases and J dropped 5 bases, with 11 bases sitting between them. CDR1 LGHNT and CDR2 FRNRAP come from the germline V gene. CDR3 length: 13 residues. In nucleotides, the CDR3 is TGTGCTAGTGGCCCCGACAGATATCAGCCCCAGCATTTT. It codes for CASGPDRYQPQHF.

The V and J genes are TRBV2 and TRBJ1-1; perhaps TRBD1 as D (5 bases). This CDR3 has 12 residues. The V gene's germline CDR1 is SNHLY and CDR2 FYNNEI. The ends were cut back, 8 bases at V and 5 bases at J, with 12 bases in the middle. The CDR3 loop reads CASLGRVTEAFF. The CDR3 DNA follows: TGTGCCAGCCTTGGCAGGGTTACTGAAGCTTTCTTT.

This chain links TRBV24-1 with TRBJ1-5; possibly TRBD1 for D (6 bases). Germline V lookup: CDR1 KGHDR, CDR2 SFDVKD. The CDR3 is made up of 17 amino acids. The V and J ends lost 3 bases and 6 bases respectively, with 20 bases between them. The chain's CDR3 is CATSDGEQGVGSQPQHF. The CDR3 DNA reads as TGTGCCACCAGTGATGGGGAACAGGGAGTAGGTAGTCAGCCCCAGCATTTT.

CDR3 in DNA: TGTGCCAGCAGCCCCGGGACTAGCGGGAGGGCCGCGGATACGCAGTATTTT. It codes for CASSPGTSGRAADTQYF. The rearrangement links TRBV7-2 to TRBJ2-3; 16 bases align to TRBD2. Losses at the gene ends were 5 bases for V and 6 bases for J; bases not matched to a gene: 8. CDR3 length: 17 amino acids. CDR1 and CDR2 from the germline V gene are SGHTA and FQGNSA.

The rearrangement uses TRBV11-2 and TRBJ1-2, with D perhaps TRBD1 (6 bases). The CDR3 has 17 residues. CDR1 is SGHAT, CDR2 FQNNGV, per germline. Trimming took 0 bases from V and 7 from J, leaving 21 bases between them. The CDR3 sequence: CASSLEGRGVGVRGYTF. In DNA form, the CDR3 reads TGTGCCAGCAGCTTAGAGGGCAGGGGAGTAGGGGTTCGTGGCTACACCTTC.

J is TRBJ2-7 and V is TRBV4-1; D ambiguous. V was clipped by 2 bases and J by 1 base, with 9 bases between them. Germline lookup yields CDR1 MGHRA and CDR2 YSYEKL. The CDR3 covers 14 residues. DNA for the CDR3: TGCGCCAGCAGCCAAATTGGGCGATCCTACGAGCAGTACGTC. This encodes CASSQIGRSYEQYV.

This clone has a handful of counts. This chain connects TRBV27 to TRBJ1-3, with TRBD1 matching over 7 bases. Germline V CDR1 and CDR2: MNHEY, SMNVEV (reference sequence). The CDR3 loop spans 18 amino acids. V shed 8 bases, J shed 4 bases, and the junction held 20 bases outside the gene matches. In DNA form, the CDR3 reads TGTGCCAGCGCACGCGCCCTGAGCTCACAGGGGTCGGGAAACACCATATATTTT. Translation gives CASARALSSQGSGNTIYF.

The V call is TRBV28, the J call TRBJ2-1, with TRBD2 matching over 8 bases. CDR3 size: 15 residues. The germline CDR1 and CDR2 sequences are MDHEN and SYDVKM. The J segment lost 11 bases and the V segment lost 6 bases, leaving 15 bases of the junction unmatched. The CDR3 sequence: CASSPHVAGTSQQFF. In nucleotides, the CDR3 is TGTGCCAGCAGCCCTCATGTAGCGGGGACTTCCCAGCAGTTCTTC.

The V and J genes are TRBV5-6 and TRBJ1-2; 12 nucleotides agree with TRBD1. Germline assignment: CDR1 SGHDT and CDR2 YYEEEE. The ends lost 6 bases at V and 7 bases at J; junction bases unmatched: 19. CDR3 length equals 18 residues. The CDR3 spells CASIPLGSLGTGGFGYTF. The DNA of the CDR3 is TGTGCCAGCATCCCCCTAGGCTCTCTAGGGACAGGGGGCTTTGGCTACACCTTC.

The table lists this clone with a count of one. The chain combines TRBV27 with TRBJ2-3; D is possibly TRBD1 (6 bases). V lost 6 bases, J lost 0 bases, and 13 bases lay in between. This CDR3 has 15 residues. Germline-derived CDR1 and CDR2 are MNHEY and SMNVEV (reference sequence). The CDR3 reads CASRTGFSSTDTQYF. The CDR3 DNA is TGTGCCAGCAGAACAGGGTTCTCGAGCACAGATACGCAGTATTTT.

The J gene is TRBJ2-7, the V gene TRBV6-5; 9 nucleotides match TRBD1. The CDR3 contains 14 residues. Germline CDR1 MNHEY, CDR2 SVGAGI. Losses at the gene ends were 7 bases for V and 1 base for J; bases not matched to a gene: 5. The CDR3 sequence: CASTTGQGSYEQYF. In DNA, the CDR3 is TGTGCCAGCACGACGGGACAGGGATCCTACGAGCAGTACTTC.

The CDR3 here is CASSERGGFVEKLFF. The CDR3 DNA follows: TGTGCCAGCAGCGAAAGGGGGGGATTTGTAGAAAAACTGTTTTTT. The V gene is TRBV7-8, the J gene TRBJ1-4, with TRBD1 as a possible D gene (6 bases). The CDR3 totals 15 residues. Germline values: CDR1 SGHVS, CDR2 FQNEAQ. The V end was cut by 5 bases, the J end by 8 bases, with 18 bases between.

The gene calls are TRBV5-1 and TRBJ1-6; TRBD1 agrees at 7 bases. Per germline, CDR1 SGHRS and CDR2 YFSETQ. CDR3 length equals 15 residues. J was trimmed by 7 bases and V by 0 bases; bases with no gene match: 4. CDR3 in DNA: TGCGCCAGCAGCTTGGCCGTGACAGGGAATTCACCCCTCCACTTT. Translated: CASSLAVTGNSPLHF.

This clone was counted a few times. The CDR3 is CASSQGRVQSSEQFF. The CDR3 nucleotides are TGTGCCAGCAGCCAAGGGAGGGTGCAATCCAGTGAGCAGTTCTTC. The genes are TRBV3-1 (or the pseudogene TRBV3-2) and TRBJ2-1; D is perhaps TRBD2 (6 bases). This CDR3 region has 15 residues. The V end lost 1 base, the J end lost 9 bases, and 16 bases lay between the germline ends. Per the germline V gene, CDR1 is LGHDT and CDR2 is YNNKEL (reference sequence).

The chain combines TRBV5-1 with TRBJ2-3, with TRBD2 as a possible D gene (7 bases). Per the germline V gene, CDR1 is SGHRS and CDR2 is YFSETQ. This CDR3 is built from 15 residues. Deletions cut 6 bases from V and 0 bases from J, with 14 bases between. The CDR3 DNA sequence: TGCGCCAGCACCCGGGGGGCGGGGAGCACAGATACGCAGTATTTT. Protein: CASTRGAGSTDTQYF.

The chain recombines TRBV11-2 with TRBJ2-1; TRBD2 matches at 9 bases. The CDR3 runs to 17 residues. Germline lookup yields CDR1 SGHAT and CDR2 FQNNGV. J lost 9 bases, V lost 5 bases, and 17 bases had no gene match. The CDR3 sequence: CASSPLKGREGQIEQFF. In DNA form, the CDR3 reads TGTGCCAGCAGCCCCCTGAAGGGGCGGGAGGGCCAGATTGAGCAGTTCTTC.

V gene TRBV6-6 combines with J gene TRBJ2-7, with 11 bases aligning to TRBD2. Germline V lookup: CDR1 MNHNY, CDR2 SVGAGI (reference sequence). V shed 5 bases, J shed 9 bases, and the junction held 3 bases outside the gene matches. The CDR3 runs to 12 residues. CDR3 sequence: CASSGGTSGQYV. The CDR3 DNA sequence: TGTGCCAGCAGTGGGGGGACTAGCGGGCAGTACGTC.

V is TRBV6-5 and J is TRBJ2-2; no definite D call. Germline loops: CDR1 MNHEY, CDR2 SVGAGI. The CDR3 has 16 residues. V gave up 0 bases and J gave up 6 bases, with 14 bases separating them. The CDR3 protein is CASSYSGYSSAGELFF. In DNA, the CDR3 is TGTGCCAGCAGTTACTCGGGCTACTCGAGTGCCGGGGAGCTGTTTTTT.

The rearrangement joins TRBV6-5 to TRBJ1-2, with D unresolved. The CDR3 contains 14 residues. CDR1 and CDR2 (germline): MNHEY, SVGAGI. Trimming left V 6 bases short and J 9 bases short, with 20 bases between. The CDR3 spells CASSPTLPANRYTF. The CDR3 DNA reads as TGTGCCAGCAGCCCGACTCTCCCCGCAAATCGCTACACCTTC.

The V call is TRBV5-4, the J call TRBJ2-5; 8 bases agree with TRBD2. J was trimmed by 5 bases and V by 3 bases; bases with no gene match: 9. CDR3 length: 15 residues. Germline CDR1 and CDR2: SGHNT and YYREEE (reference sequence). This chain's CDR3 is CASSSSAGVGETQYF. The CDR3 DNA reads TGTGCCAGCAGCTCCTCAGCGGGGGTCGGGGAGACCCAGTACTTC.

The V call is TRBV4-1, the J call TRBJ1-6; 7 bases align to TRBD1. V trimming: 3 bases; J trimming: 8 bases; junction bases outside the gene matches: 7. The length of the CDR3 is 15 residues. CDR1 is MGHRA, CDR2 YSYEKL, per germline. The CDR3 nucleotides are TGCGCCAGCAGCCAGAGAGACAGGGCCGATTCACCCCTCCACTTT. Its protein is CASSQRDRADSPLHF.

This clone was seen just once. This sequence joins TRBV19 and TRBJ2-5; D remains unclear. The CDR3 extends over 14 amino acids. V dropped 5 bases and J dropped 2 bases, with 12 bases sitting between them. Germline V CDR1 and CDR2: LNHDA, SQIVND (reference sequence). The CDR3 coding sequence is TGTGCCAGTAGTTCCCGGCGGCGACAAGAGACCCAGTACTTC. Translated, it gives CASSSRRRQETQYF.